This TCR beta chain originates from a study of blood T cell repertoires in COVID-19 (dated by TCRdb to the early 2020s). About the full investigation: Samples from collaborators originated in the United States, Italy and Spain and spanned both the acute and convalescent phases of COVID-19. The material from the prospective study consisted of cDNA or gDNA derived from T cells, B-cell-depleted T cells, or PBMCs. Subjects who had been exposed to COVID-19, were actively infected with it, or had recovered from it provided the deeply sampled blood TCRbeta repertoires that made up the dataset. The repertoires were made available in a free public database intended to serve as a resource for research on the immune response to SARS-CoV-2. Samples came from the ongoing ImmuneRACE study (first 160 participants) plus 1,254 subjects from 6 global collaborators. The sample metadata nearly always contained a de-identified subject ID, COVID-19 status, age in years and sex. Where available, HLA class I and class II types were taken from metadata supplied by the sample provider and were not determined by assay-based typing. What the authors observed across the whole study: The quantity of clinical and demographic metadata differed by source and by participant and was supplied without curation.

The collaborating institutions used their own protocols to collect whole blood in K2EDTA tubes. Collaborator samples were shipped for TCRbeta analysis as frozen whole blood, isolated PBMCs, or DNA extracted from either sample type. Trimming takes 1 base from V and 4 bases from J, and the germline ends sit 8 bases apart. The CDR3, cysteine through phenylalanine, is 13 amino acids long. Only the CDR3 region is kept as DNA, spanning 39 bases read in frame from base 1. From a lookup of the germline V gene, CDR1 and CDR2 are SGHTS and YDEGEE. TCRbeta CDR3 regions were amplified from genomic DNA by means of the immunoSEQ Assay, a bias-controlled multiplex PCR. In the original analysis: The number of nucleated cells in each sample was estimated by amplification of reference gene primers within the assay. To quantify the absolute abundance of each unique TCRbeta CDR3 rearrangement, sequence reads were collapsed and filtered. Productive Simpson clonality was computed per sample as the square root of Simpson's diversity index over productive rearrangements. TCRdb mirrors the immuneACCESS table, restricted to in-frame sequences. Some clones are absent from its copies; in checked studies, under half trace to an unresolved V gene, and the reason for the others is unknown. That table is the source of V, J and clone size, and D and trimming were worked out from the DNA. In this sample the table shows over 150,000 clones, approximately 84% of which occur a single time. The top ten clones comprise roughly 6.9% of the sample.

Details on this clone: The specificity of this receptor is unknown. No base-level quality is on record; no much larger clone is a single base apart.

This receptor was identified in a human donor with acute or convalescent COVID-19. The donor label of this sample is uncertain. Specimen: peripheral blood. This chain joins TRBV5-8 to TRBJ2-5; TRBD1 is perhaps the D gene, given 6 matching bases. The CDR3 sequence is CASSLSRGETQYF. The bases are TGTGCCAGCAGCTTGAGCAGGGGAGAGACCCAGTACTTC.